Sequencing of this T cell receptor (beta chain) was carried out in a study of blood T cell repertoires in COVID-19. The overall study: Spain, Italy and the United States supplied samples that represented acute and convalescent COVID-19.

Clones were read by immunoSEQ multiplex PCR, and TCRdb kept only the in-frame ones, dropping some. The sample comprises about 130,000 clones, roughly 80% of which are singletons, and about a tenth rests with the top ten. The V end was cut by 3 bases, the J end by 2 bases, with 11 bases between. The germline V gene encodes CDR1 SGHTA and CDR2 FQGNSA. The CDR3 has 14 residues. The sample consisted of peripheral blood. V and J are TRBV7-2 and TRBJ2-7; D might be TRBD1 (6 bases). This TCR came from a man aged 55 to 70 who had recovered from COVID-19. CDR3 coding DNA: TGTGCCAGCAGCTTGCATGGACAGACCTACGAGCAGTACTTC. The encoded protein is CASSLHGQTYEQYF.